The present T cell receptor beta chain was sequenced within a study of blood T cell repertoires in COVID-19. Libraries were prepared by immunoSEQ multiplex PCR; TCRdb keeps only in-frame clonotypes and omits some of them. Found here are 68,000 or so clones, around 87% of them singletons; the top ten hold about 6.6%. Germline assignment: CDR1 MDHEN and CDR2 SYDVKM. This CDR3 is 17 amino acids long. V lost 3 bases, J lost 1 base, and 5 bases stayed unmatched. The sample consisted of peripheral blood. The rearrangement links TRBV28 to TRBJ2-3; TRBD2 matches 12 bases. This sequence originates from a middle-aged man with active COVID-19. The DNA of the CDR3 is TGTGCCAGCAGTTTCCCTGGGACTAGCGGGCGCACAGATACGCAGTATTTT. This translates into CASSFPGTSGRTDTQYF.